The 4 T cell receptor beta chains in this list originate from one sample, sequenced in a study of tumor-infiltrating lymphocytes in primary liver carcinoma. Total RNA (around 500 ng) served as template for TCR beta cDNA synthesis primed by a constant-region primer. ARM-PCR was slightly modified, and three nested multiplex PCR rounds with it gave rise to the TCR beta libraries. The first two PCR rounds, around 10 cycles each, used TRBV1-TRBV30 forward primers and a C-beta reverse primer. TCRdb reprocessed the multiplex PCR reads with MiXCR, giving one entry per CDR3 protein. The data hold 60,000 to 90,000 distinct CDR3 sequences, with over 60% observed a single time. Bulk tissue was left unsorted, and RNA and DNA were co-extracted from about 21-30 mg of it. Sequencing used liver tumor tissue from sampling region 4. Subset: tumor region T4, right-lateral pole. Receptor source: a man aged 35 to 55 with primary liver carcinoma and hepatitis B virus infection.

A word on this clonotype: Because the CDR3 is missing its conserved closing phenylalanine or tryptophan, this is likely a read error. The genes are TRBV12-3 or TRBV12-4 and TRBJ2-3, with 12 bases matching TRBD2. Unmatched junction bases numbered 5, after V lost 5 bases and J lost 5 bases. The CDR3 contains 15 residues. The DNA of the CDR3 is TGTGCCAGCAGTATACTAGCGGGAGGAGAAGATACGCAGTATATT. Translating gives CASSILAGGEDTQYI.

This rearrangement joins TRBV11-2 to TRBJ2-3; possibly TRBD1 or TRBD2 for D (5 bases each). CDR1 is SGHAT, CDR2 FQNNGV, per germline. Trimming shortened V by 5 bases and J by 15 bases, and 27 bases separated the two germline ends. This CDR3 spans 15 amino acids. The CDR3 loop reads CASSDGGSVRRTQYF. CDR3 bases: TGTGCCAGCAGCGACGGAGGTAGCGTGAGACGGACACAATATTTT.

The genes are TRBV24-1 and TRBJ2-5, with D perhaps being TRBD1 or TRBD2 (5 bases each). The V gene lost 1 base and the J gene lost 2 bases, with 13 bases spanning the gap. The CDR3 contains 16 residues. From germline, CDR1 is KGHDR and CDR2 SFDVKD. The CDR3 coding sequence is TGTGCCACCAGTGATTTAACCGGGACCGAGCAAGAGACCCAGTACTTC. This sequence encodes CATSDLTGTEQETQYF.

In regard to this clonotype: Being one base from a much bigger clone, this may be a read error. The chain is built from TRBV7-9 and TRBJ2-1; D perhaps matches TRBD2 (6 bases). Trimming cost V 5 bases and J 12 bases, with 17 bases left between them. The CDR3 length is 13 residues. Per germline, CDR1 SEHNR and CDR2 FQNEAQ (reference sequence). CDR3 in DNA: TGTGCCAGCAGCACCCGGGACTTCGCGGGGCAGTTCTTC. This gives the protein CASSTRDFAGQFF.